A single sample gave rise to the 22 T cell receptor beta chains below, sequenced in a study of cytomegalovirus exposure and HLA in healthy donors. Primers: 60 Vbeta forward and 13 Jbeta reverse. Using immunoSEQ multiplex PCR, the repertoire was profiled, and TCRdb retains in-frame clones only, with some absent. The sample includes 130,000 to 150,000 clones. The sample was PBMCs. The origin of the receptors is a male donor in good health and CMV-seronegative.

The J gene is TRBJ1-2, the V gene TRBV29-1; TRBD1 agrees at 8 bases. CDR1 and CDR2 from the germline V gene are SQVTM and ANQGSEA. The CDR3 extends over 14 amino acids. V lost 3 bases, J lost 8 bases, and 11 bases stayed unmatched. CDR3 region: CSVEDRAVEGGYTF. The CDR3 DNA reads as TGCAGCGTTGAGGACAGGGCTGTTGAAGGGGGCTACACCTTC.

V usage is TRBV19 and J usage is TRBJ2-7, with D perhaps TRBD2 (6 bases). This CDR3 is built from 14 residues. Germline loops: CDR1 LNHDA, CDR2 SQIVND (reference sequence). V was pared by 1 base and J by 6 bases, with 13 bases between. CDR3 region: CASSIAPTSGEQYF. DNA for the CDR3: TGTGCCAGTAGTATAGCCCCGACTAGTGGCGAGCAGTACTTC.

DNA for the CDR3: TGTGCCAGTAGTCTCCCAGGACAGGGAACTAACTATGGCTACACCTTC. It codes for CASSLPGQGTNYGYTF. This chain joins TRBV19 and TRBJ1-2, with 8 bases matching TRBD1. Germline CDR1 reads LNHDA; CDR2 reads SQIVND (reference sequence). Losses at the gene ends were 5 bases for V and 0 bases for J; bases not matched to a gene: 8. The CDR3 has 16 residues.

The genes are TRBV4-3 and TRBJ1-4; TRBD1 aligns across 10 bases. CDR1 is LGHNA, CDR2 YSLEER, per germline. The V and J ends lost 1 base and 7 bases, in that order; junction bases with no gene match: 6. The CDR3 is 16 amino acids. The CDR3 spells CASSQGGQGRSEKLFF. The CDR3 coding sequence is TGCGCCAGCAGCCAAGGGGGACAGGGGCGGAGTGAAAAACTGTTTTTT.

The J gene is TRBJ1-6, the V gene TRBV14, with 8 bases aligning to TRBD1. The CDR3 totals 16 residues. The germline V gene encodes CDR1 SGHDN and CDR2 FVKESK. The V segment lost 2 bases and the J segment 10 bases; nucleotides outside the gene matches: 10. This chain's CDR3 is CASSQHAGTGRSPLHF. The CDR3 DNA is TGTGCCAGCAGCCAACATGCTGGGACAGGACGATCACCCCTCCACTTT.

This chain uses TRBV7-2 with TRBJ2-7, with TRBD2 identical over 12 bases. This CDR3 contains 16 residues. The germline gives CDR1 SGHTA, CDR2 FQGNSA. Germline trimming cut 3 bases from V and 0 bases from J; bases unmatched to any gene: 3. The CDR3 is CASSFLAGGSSYEQYF. The CDR3 DNA is TGTGCCAGCAGCTTCCTAGCGGGGGGGAGCTCCTACGAGCAGTACTTC.

The rearrangement links TRBV5-1 to TRBJ1-2; D gene unclear. The CDR3 runs 12 residues. Germline CDR1 and CDR2: SGHRS and YFSETQ. V was cut by 5 bases and J by 0 bases, with 5 bases left in between. CDR3 nucleotide sequence: TGCGCCAGCAGGGACTCTAACTATGGCTACACCTTC. Translating gives CASRDSNYGYTF. Full variable domain (rest looked up from reference TRBV5-1 and TRBJ1-2): KAGVTQTPRYLIKTRGQQVTLSCSPISGHRSVSWYQQTPGQGLQFLFEYFSETQRNKGNFPGRFSGRQFSNSRSEMNVSTLELGDSALYLCASRDSNYGYTFGSGTRLTVV.

The rearrangement joins TRBV7-9 to TRBJ1-5, with 8 bases identical to TRBD1. The CDR3 spans 15 residues. The germline V gene encodes CDR1 SEHNR and CDR2 FQNEAQ (reference sequence). With 5 bases clipped from V and 3 bases from J, the junction kept 6 bases outside the gene matches. The CDR3 DNA sequence: TGTGCCAGCAGCCGGACAGGGACTCTCAATCAGCCCCAGCATTTT. It yields the protein CASSRTGTLNQPQHF.

V usage is TRBV2 and J usage is TRBJ1-1; 7 bases map to TRBD1. CDR3 length equals 14 residues. Germline CDR1 SNHLY, CDR2 FYNNEI. The V and J ends lost 7 bases and 5 bases, in that order; junction bases with no gene match: 10. The CDR3 sequence is CASITEQGTTEAFF. CDR3 nucleotides: TGTGCCAGCATAACAGAACAGGGGACGACTGAAGCTTTCTTT.

This CDR3 is CASSPQANYGYTF. The CDR3 bases are TGTGCCAGCAGCCCCCAGGCGAACTATGGCTACACCTTC. The chain carries TRBV7-2 and TRBJ1-2; D is ambiguous. Germline-derived CDR1 and CDR2 are SGHTA and FQGNSA. CDR3 length: 13 amino acids. V shed 5 bases and J shed 2 bases, with 9 bases lying between them.

V usage is TRBV19 and J usage is TRBJ1-2; 11 bases align to TRBD1. The V gene end was trimmed by 6 bases and the J gene end by 4 bases; junction bases not matched to a gene: 4. Germline V lookup: CDR1 LNHDA, CDR2 SQIVND (reference sequence). The CDR3 runs 14 residues. The CDR3 region is CASRDRGRGYGYTF. In nucleotides, the CDR3 is TGTGCCAGTAGGGACAGGGGGCGAGGCTATGGCTACACCTTC.

V usage is TRBV19 and J usage is TRBJ1-5, with D hard to call. There are 12 residues in the CDR3. Germline V gene lookup returns CDR1 LNHDA and CDR2 SQIVND (reference sequence). The V end was cut by 10 bases, the J end by 4 bases, with 11 bases between. The CDR3 DNA is TGTGCCACAAGAACAGATAATCAGCCCCAGCATTTT. It encodes CATRTDNQPQHF.

The J gene is TRBJ2-3, the V gene TRBV7-2; 7 nucleotides align to TRBD2. Trimming cost V 1 base and J 2 bases; bases outside gene matches: 9. This CDR3 has 17 residues. The germline V gene has CDR1 SGHTA and CDR2 FQGNSA. The CDR3 region has the DNA TGTGCCAGCAGCTTAGGGGGCGGGGGTGCCCCCACAGATACGCAGTATTTT. Protein sequence: CASSLGGGGAPTDTQYF. Full variable domain (rest looked up from reference TRBV7-2 and TRBJ2-3): GAGVSQSPSNKVTEKGKDVELRCDPISGHTALYWYRQSLGQGLEFLIYFQGNSAPDKSGLPSDRFSAERTGGSVSTLTIQRTQQEDSAVYLCASSLGGGGAPTDTQYFGPGTRLTVL.

V is TRBV5-1 and J is TRBJ2-2; 11 bases are shared with TRBD2. Germline trimming cut 7 bases from V and 1 base from J; bases unmatched to any gene: 3. This CDR3 has 15 amino acids. Germline V gene data show CDR1 as SGHRS and CDR2 as YFSETQ. The CDR3 region has the DNA TGCGCCAGCTCGGGACTAGCGGTGAACACCGGGGAGCTGTTTTTT. Translation gives CASSGLAVNTGELFF.

The chain uses TRBV29-1 and TRBJ2-7; D ambiguous. Germline loops: CDR1 SQVTM, CDR2 ANQGSEA. Trimming removed 4 bases at V and 3 bases at J, with 13 bases between. This CDR3 has 13 residues. CDR3 DNA: TGCAGCGTTGCTAAAGTCTCCGACTACGAGCAGTACTTC. Protein sequence: CSVAKVSDYEQYF.

The V call is TRBV18, the J call TRBJ2-5; D may be TRBD1 (6 bases). With 4 bases removed from V and 1 base from J, the gap between germline ends came to 7 bases. CDR3 length: 13 residues. Per the germline V gene, CDR1 is KGHSH and CDR2 is LQKENI. The CDR3 is CASSRDTQETQYF. CDR3 coding DNA: TGTGCCAGCTCACGGGACACCCAAGAGACCCAGTACTTC.

The genes are TRBV27 and TRBJ1-4; a possible D gene is TRBD1 (6 bases). V lost 0 bases to trimming and J lost 5 bases, with 16 bases between them. The CDR3 is 17 residues long. Per the germline V gene, CDR1 is MNHEY and CDR2 is SMNVEV (reference sequence). DNA for the CDR3: TGTGCCAGCAGTTTATCCCAGTGGACAGCGAAAAATGAAAAACTGTTTTTT. Its protein is CASSLSQWTAKNEKLFF.

V and J are TRBV19 and TRBJ1-1, with TRBD1 as a possible D gene (5 bases). V lost 3 bases to trimming and J lost 5 bases, with 16 bases between them. CDR1 and CDR2 from the germline V gene are LNHDA and SQIVND (reference sequence). This CDR3 spans 15 amino acids. For the CDR3, the DNA is TGTGCCAGTAGTATTGGGCCCTCAGGGCTAACTGAAGCTTTCTTT. Amino acid sequence: CASSIGPSGLTEAFF.

V and J are TRBV5-1 and TRBJ2-1; 7 positions match TRBD1. Germline assignment: CDR1 SGHRS and CDR2 YFSETQ. Germline trimming cut 0 bases from V and 8 bases from J; bases unmatched to any gene: 5. The CDR3 length is 14 residues. DNA of the CDR3: TGCGCCAGCAGCTTGGAAGGGACAGTCTATGAGCAGTTCTTC. Translation gives CASSLEGTVYEQFF.

The genes are TRBV18 and TRBJ2-3; tentative D call: TRBD2 (5 bases). The CDR3 is made up of 18 amino acids. Trimming pared 0 bases from V and 6 bases from J, leaving 22 bases between. Germline assignment: CDR1 KGHSH and CDR2 LQKENI. The CDR3, as DNA: TGTGCCAGCTCACCACCCATAAATGCGGGCACCCGGAGGGATACGCAGTATTTT. Protein product: CASSPPINAGTRRDTQYF.

J is TRBJ2-5 and V is TRBV5-1; perhaps TRBD2 as D (6 bases). Trimming shortened V by 3 bases and J by 2 bases, and 11 bases separated the two germline ends. Germline CDR1 SGHRS, CDR2 YFSETQ. The CDR3 is 14 residues long. In DNA, the CDR3 is TGCGCCAGCAGCTCCCGAGGGACTCAAGAGACCCAGTACTTC. As protein: CASSSRGTQETQYF.

This sequence joins TRBV9 and TRBJ2-3; D may be TRBD1 (5 bases). V was clipped by 0 bases and J by 2 bases, with 10 bases between them. Germline V CDR1 and CDR2: SGDLS, YYNGEE. The CDR3 runs to 15 residues. CDR3 sequence (DNA): TGTGCCAGCAGCGTAGCTTGGGGCTTCACAGATACGCAGTATTTT. Protein product: CASSVAWGFTDTQYF.